This T cell receptor (beta chain) was recovered during a study of T cell responses to AZD1222 COVID-19 vaccine. The study's findings and limits: Spike-specific TCR breadth and depth both grew after two AZD1222 doses. Donors skewed white British and female; clonal diversity was possibly underestimated. Among those given AZD1222, only five to seven were seropositive at baseline.

Produced via immunoSEQ multiplex PCR; TCRdb's table is partial and in-frame only. The profile shows about 72,000 clones, 89% of them singletons. For this clone: Its antigen is as yet unknown.

This sequence was found in an adult who received the AZD1222 COVID-19 vaccine. Material: peripheral blood, obtained 28 days after the second AZD1222 dose.

CDR3 in amino acids: CASSSREALYGYTF. The CDR3, as DNA: TGTGCCAGCAGCAGTCGGGAGGCATTATATGGCTACACCTTC. This sequence joins TRBV7-2 and TRBJ1-2; D unresolved. V gave up 5 bases and J gave up 5 bases, with 15 bases separating them. CDR3 length: 14 amino acids. Germline values: CDR1 SGHTA, CDR2 FQGNSA.